This TCR beta chain was recovered during a study of blood T cell repertoires in COVID-19. Across the whole study: PBMCs, B-cell-depleted T cells, or T cells were the source of the cDNA or gDNA that made up the material.

Study processing details: Reference gene primer amplification gave nucleated cell count estimates. Using immunoSEQ multiplex PCR, the repertoire was profiled, and TCRdb retains in-frame clones only, with some absent. That table gives V, J and clone size, and the DNA gave D and trimming. Of approximately 220,000 clones in the sample, approximately 80% were seen once. The V end lost 7 bases, the J end lost 7 bases, and 10 bases lay between the germline ends. CDR3 length: 11 amino acids. Germline-derived CDR1 and CDR2 are MNHEY and SMNVEV (reference sequence). The sequenced sample consisted of peripheral blood. The sequence was collected from a man in his forties with acute or convalescent COVID-19. This chain connects TRBV27 to TRBJ2-5; possible D gene TRBD2, 5 bases. DNA of the CDR3: TGTGCCAGCAAGGGAGATGCGACCCAGTACTTC. Protein product: CASKGDATQYF.